These 31 T cell receptor beta chains were sequenced from one sample in a study of blood T cell repertoires in COVID-19. The protocol was immunoSEQ multiplex PCR, while the TCRdb copy is restricted to in-frame clones and leaves out a portion. The data hold under 200,000 clones, with approximately 83% observed a single time. The sample taken for sequencing was peripheral blood. These receptors were taken from a woman older than 75 with acute or convalescent COVID-19.

The V gene is TRBV5-1, the J gene TRBJ2-5; 8 bases match TRBD2. CDR1 SGHRS and CDR2 YFSETQ come from the germline V gene. The CDR3 spans 14 residues. J gave up 2 bases and V 3 bases, and 3 bases lay outside the gene matches. This CDR3 reads CASSSTSGQETQYF. CDR3 coding DNA: TGCGCCAGCAGCTCTACTAGCGGTCAAGAGACCCAGTACTTC.

CDR3 amino acids: CATSGGYSGANVLTF. CDR3 nucleotide sequence: TGTGCCACCAGTGGAGGGTACTCTGGGGCCAACGTCCTGACTTTC. This chain uses TRBV24-1 with TRBJ2-6, with D possibly matching TRBD2 (5 bases). The CDR3 covers 15 residues. V lost 5 bases and J 0 bases, leaving 7 bases between the germline ends. CDR1 is KGHDR, CDR2 SFDVKD, per germline.

This clone appeared once. The rearrangement uses TRBV5-5 and TRBJ2-3; TRBD1 is a possible D gene (6 bases). CDR3 length equals 15 residues. Trimming removed 2 bases from V and 6 bases from J, with 16 bases in between. Germline lookup yields CDR1 SGHKS and CDR2 YYEKEE (reference sequence). The DNA for the CDR3 is TGTGCCAGCAGCTTCACAGGGAACCCCTGGGATACGCAGTATTTT. Its protein is CASSFTGNPWDTQYF.

This clone came up a few times. The rearrangement uses TRBV7-2 and TRBJ2-7; 9 bases are shared with TRBD1. V dropped 3 bases and J dropped 2; count of bases not matched to a gene: 2. This CDR3 comprises 14 residues. Germline V gene sequence: CDR1 SGHTA, CDR2 FQGNSA. For the CDR3, the DNA is TGTGCCAGCAGCTTGGACAGGGGTCCCTACGAGCAGTACTTC. This encodes CASSLDRGPYEQYF.

The V gene is TRBV6-1, the J gene TRBJ2-5; possible D gene TRBD1, 5 bases. Germline CDR1 is MNHNS and CDR2 is SASEGT. CDR3 length equals 14 residues. Trimming stripped 3 bases from V and 5 bases from J, with 13 bases between. CDR3 sequence: CASSDRVVKETQYF. In DNA, the CDR3 is TGTGCCAGCAGTGACAGGGTGGTCAAGGAGACCCAGTACTTC.

The chain uses TRBV24-1 and TRBJ2-1; TRBD1 aligns across 12 bases. The CDR3 extends over 15 amino acids. Germline assignment: CDR1 KGHDR and CDR2 SFDVKD. V shed 4 bases and J 8 bases; nucleotides not matched to a gene: 5. CDR3 coding DNA: TGTGCCACCAGTGACCCGGGACAGGGGGCGTATGAGCAGTTCTTC. It specifies CATSDPGQGAYEQFF.

The V gene is TRBV21-1, the J gene TRBJ2-7; the DNA was not used to check the table's D call, TRBD2. TRBV21-1 is termed a pseudogene. This CDR3 contains 13 residues. Written as DNA, the CDR3 is TGTGCCAGCAGCCAGCGAGGCCCTCTAGAGCAGTACTTC. Protein sequence: CASSQRGPLEQYF.

This clone was seen a handful of times. The chain recombines TRBV28 with TRBJ1-5; 7 bases align to TRBD1. CDR1 and CDR2 from the germline V gene are MDHEN and SYDVKM. The CDR3 totals 14 residues. V gave up 3 bases and J gave up 2 bases; unmatched junction bases: 1. CDR3: CASSFTGGNQPQHF. DNA of the CDR3: TGTGCCAGCAGTTTTACAGGGGGCAATCAGCCCCAGCATTTT.

The CDR3 DNA is TGTGCCATCAGTGGGCGGCTAGCCACCAAGAGCTCCTACAATGAGCAGTTCTTC. The encoded protein is CAISGRLATKSSYNEQFF. J is TRBJ2-1 and V is TRBV10-3; the D gene is possibly TRBD2 (5 bases). V lost 4 bases to trimming and J lost 0 bases, with 19 bases between them. Per germline, CDR1 ENHRY and CDR2 SYGVKD. This CDR3 region has 18 residues.

The CDR3 nucleotides read TGTGCCAGCAGCATCACAGGGAGCTCACCCCTCCACTTT. Translating gives CASSITGSSPLHF. The chain is built from TRBV11-2 and TRBJ1-6, with D perhaps matching TRBD1 (6 bases). Germline V gene lookup returns CDR1 SGHAT and CDR2 FQNNGV. The V end lost 5 bases, the J end lost 10 bases, and 12 bases lay between the germline ends. The CDR3 runs 13 residues.

The chain is built from TRBV13 and TRBJ1-4; unclear D gene. The CDR3 length is 14 residues. Deletions cut 3 bases from V and 4 bases from J, with 9 bases between. CDR1 and CDR2 from the germline V gene are PRHDT and FYEKMQ (reference sequence). This CDR3 reads CASSLVGINEKLFF. DNA of the CDR3: TGTGCCAGCAGCTTGGTCGGTATTAATGAAAAACTGTTTTTT.

V gene TRBV6-6 combines with J gene TRBJ1-3; 9 bases are shared with TRBD1. V gave up 6 bases and J gave up 4 bases; unmatched junction bases: 7. The CDR3 loop spans 15 amino acids. Germline CDR1 MNHNY, CDR2 SVGAGI (reference sequence). The CDR3 sequence is CASRQTGGPGNTIYF. The CDR3 DNA reads TGTGCCAGCAGACAAACAGGGGGCCCCGGAAACACCATATATTTT.

CDR3 region: CASSSTGSQEKLFF. CDR3 DNA sequence: TGCGCCAGCAGCTCGACAGGGTCCCAAGAAAAACTGTTTTTT. The chain carries TRBV5-1 and TRBJ1-4, with 7 bases aligning to TRBD1. CDR3 length equals 14 residues. Per the germline V gene, CDR1 is SGHRS and CDR2 is YFSETQ. Trimming cost V 3 bases and J 8 bases; bases outside gene matches: 7.

This chain joins TRBV5-8 and TRBJ2-3; TRBD2 agrees at 13 bases. Germline values: CDR1 SGHTS, CDR2 YDEGEE. Trimming cost V 3 bases and J 2 bases; bases outside gene matches: 3. This CDR3 comprises 16 residues. The chain's CDR3 is CASSWGTSGNTDTQYF. The DNA of the CDR3 is TGTGCCAGCAGCTGGGGGACTAGCGGGAACACAGATACGCAGTATTTT.

The gene calls are TRBV5-5 and TRBJ1-1; perhaps TRBD1 as D (6 bases). V lost 2 bases to trimming and J lost 4 bases, with 9 bases between them. The germline CDR1 and CDR2 sequences are SGHKS and YYEKEE (reference sequence). CDR3 length: 13 amino acids. This chain's CDR3 is CASSLLRGTEAFF. In DNA, the CDR3 is TGTGCCAGCAGCTTACTCAGGGGCACTGAAGCTTTCTTT.

The rearrangement uses TRBV5-1 and TRBJ2-3, with 7 positions matching TRBD2. Germline-derived CDR1 and CDR2 are SGHRS and YFSETQ. The CDR3 has 16 residues. The V gene end was trimmed by 4 bases and the J gene end by 4 bases; junction bases not matched to a gene: 12. CDR3: CASSPGLAVGADTQYF. CDR3 DNA sequence: TGCGCCAGCAGCCCCGGGCTAGCGGTTGGGGCAGATACGCAGTATTTT.

This rearrangement joins TRBV5-1 to TRBJ1-1; maybe TRBD1 (5 bases). Germline CDR1 SGHRS, CDR2 YFSETQ. The V end lost 2 bases, the J end lost 4 bases, and 18 bases lay between the germline ends. CDR3 size: 16 residues. The CDR3 is CASSFNGGRDSTEAFF. CDR3 DNA: TGCGCCAGCAGCTTTAATGGGGGAAGGGACTCCACTGAAGCTTTCTTT.

This clone was seen only a few times. The chain is built from TRBV7-2 and TRBJ2-7, with D possibly matching TRBD2 (6 bases). This CDR3 is built from 14 residues. The germline V gene has CDR1 SGHTA and CDR2 FQGNSA. The V end was cut by 3 bases, the J end by 0 bases, with 9 bases between. The CDR3 sequence is CASSFNSGSYEQYF. The CDR3, as DNA: TGTGCCAGCAGCTTTAATAGCGGCTCCTACGAGCAGTACTTC.

J is TRBJ2-1 and V is TRBV11-2, with a tentative D call TRBD1 (5 bases). Germline V lookup: CDR1 SGHAT, CDR2 FQNNGV. Trimming removed 5 bases at V and 0 bases at J, with 11 bases between. CDR3 size: 15 residues. CDR3 loop: CASSEDRRSYNEQFF. CDR3 in DNA: TGTGCCAGCAGCGAAGACAGACGCTCCTACAATGAGCAGTTCTTC. The entire variable domain, with the rest obtained from reference TRBV11-2 and TRBJ2-1, is as follows: EAGVAQSPRYKIIEKRQSVAFWCNPISGHATLYWYQQILGQGPKLLIQFQNNGVVDDSQLPKDRFSAERLKGVDSTLKIQPAKLEDSAVYLCASSEDRRSYNEQFFGPGTRLTVL.

The CDR3 DNA follows: TGTGCCAGTAGTGAACAGGGTGCCGGGGAGCTGTTTTTT. Amino acids: CASSEQGAGELFF. The J gene is TRBJ2-2, the V gene TRBV19; tentatively, D is TRBD1 (6 bases). Germline CDR1 LNHDA, CDR2 SQIVND (reference sequence). V was clipped by 5 bases and J by 6 bases, with 10 bases between them. This CDR3 spans 13 amino acids. Variable domain in full (rest from reference TRBV19 and TRBJ2-2): DGGITQSPKYLFRKEGQNVTLSCEQNLNHDAMYWYRQDPGQGLRLIYYSQIVNDFQKGDIAEGYSVSREKKESFPLTVTSAQKNPTAFYLCASSEQGAGELFFGEGSRLTVL.

The chain is built from TRBV5-6 and TRBJ2-1; D might be TRBD2 (6 bases). Germline-derived CDR1 and CDR2 are SGHDT and YYEEEE. The ends were cut back, 4 bases at V and 1 base at J, with 15 bases in the middle. There are 16 residues in the CDR3. The CDR3, as DNA: TGTGCCAGCAGCATCCCGCGGGGTCAATCCTACAATGAGCAGTTCTTC. Its protein is CASSIPRGQSYNEQFF.

The chain links TRBV12-5 to TRBJ2-3; 7 nucleotides line up with TRBD2. V lost 4 bases and J lost 5; bases outside the gene matches: 6. Germline loops: CDR1 LGHNT, CDR2 FRNRAP. This CDR3 spans 14 amino acids. The CDR3 DNA follows: TGTGCTAGTGGTTGGTCTAGCGGCCTAGATACGCAGTATTTT. This gives the protein CASGWSSGLDTQYF.

The gene calls are TRBV5-5 and TRBJ2-7, with 10 bases fitting TRBD1. Germline trimming cut 2 bases from V and 6 bases from J; bases unmatched to any gene: 8. The length of the CDR3 is 15 residues. Germline CDR1 reads SGHKS; CDR2 reads YYEKEE (reference sequence). As DNA, the CDR3 is TGTGCCAGCAGCTTCTTGTCGACAGGGGGCGGCGAGCAGTACTTC. It specifies CASSFLSTGGGEQYF. Variable domain in full (rest from reference TRBV5-5 and TRBJ2-7): DAGVTQSPTHLIKTRGQQVTLRCSPISGHKSVSWYQQVLGQGPQFIFQYYEKEERGRGNFPDRFSARQFPNYSSELNVNALLLGDSALYLCASSFLSTGGGEQYFGPGTRLTVT.

The genes are TRBV4-1 and TRBJ1-5; 11 bases match TRBD1. The CDR3 sequence is 17 residues long. V gave up 6 bases and J gave up 3 bases; unmatched junction bases: 10. The germline V gene has CDR1 MGHRA and CDR2 YSYEKL. As DNA, the CDR3 is TGCGCCAGCAGTCTGCTTGGGACAGGGGGGGACAATCAGCCCCAGCATTTT. Protein: CASSLLGTGGDNQPQHF.

This chain links TRBV6-5 with TRBJ1-5, with TRBD1 matching 7 bases. This CDR3 has 13 residues. CDR1 is MNHEY and CDR2 is SVGAGI in the germline V gene. The V segment lost 8 bases and the J segment 2 bases; nucleotides outside the gene matches: 3. CDR3 nucleotide sequence: TGTGCCAGCGGAGACAGGGGCAATCAGCCCCAGCATTTT. Its translation is CASGDRGNQPQHF.

The chain carries TRBV19 and TRBJ2-4; a possible D gene is TRBD2 (6 bases). Germline lookup yields CDR1 LNHDA and CDR2 SQIVND (reference sequence). Trimming pared 5 bases from V and 2 bases from J, leaving 16 bases between. This CDR3 region has 16 residues. This CDR3 is CASSLEAGTPKNIQYF. CDR3 nucleotides: TGTGCCAGTAGTCTCGAAGCGGGTACTCCCAAAAACATTCAGTACTTC. Using reference TRBV19 and TRBJ2-4 for the parts outside the CDR3, the full variable domain is DGGITQSPKYLFRKEGQNVTLSCEQNLNHDAMYWYRQDPGQGLRLIYYSQIVNDFQKGDIAEGYSVSREKKESFPLTVTSAQKNPTAFYLCASSLEAGTPKNIQYFGAGTRLSVL.

The J gene is TRBJ2-5, the V gene TRBV7-2; the match to TRBD2 covers 13 bases. The CDR3 extends over 17 amino acids. Germline CDR1 is SGHTA and CDR2 is FQGNSA. With 5 bases clipped from V and 2 bases from J, the junction kept 8 bases outside the gene matches. CDR3 in DNA: TGTGCCAGCAGCACGGGACTAGCGGGATCCCTACAAGAGACCCAGTACTTC. Its translation: CASSTGLAGSLQETQYF.

The J gene is TRBJ1-2, the V gene TRBV19; D is possibly TRBD1 (6 bases). The germline V and J ends were trimmed by 8 bases and 2 bases, with 12 bases remaining between them. The CDR3 runs 13 residues. Germline V gene data show CDR1 as LNHDA and CDR2 as SQIVND (reference sequence). This chain's CDR3 is CASRNRENYGYTF. The DNA for the CDR3 is TGTGCCAGTCGGAACAGGGAAAACTATGGCTACACCTTC.

CDR3 region: CASSPTGDNQPQHF. CDR3 bases: TGTGCCAGCAGCCCGACGGGAGATAATCAGCCCCAGCATTTT. The chain couples TRBV7-2 to TRBJ1-5; D remains ambiguous. The V end lost 5 bases, the J end lost 4 bases, and 12 bases lay between the germline ends. The CDR3 has 14 amino acids. Germline CDR1 and CDR2: SGHTA and FQGNSA.

The chain uses TRBV4-3 and TRBJ2-2, with a possible D match to TRBD2 (6 bases). Germline CDR1 reads LGHNA; CDR2 reads YSLEER. V was trimmed by 0 bases and J by 2 bases, leaving 7 bases between them. This CDR3 region has 15 residues. DNA for the CDR3: TGCGCCAGCAGCCAAGATACTAGCAACACCGGGGAGCTGTTTTTT. Protein product: CASSQDTSNTGELFF.

This chain uses TRBV18 with TRBJ2-7; TRBD1 matches 7 bases. The CDR3 is 15 amino acids. Looked up from germline, CDR1 is KGHSH and CDR2 is LQKENI. V shed 3 bases, J shed 0 bases, and the junction held 5 bases outside the gene matches. This CDR3 is CASSPETGSSYEQYF. CDR3 sequence (DNA): TGTGCCAGCTCACCTGAGACAGGGAGCTCCTACGAGCAGTACTTC. The whole variable domain, remainder taken from reference TRBV18 and TRBJ2-7, is NAGVMQNPRHLVRRRGQEARLRCSPMKGHSHVYWYRQLPEEGLKFMVYLQKENIIDESGMPKERFSAEFPKEGPSILRIQQVVRGDSAAYFCASSPETGSSYEQYFGPGTRLTVT.